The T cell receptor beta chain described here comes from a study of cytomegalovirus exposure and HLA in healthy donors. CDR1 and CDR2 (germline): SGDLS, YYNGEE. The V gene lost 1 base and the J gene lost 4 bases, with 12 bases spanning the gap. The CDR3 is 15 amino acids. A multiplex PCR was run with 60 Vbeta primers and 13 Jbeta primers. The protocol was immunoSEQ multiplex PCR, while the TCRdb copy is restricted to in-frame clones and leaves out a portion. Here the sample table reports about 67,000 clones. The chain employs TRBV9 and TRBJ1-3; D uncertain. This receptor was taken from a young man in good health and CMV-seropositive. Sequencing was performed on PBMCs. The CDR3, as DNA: TGTGCCAGCAGCGTACACGAATTAGCAGGAAACACCATATATTTT. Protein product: CASSVHELAGNTIYF.